A single sample is the source of the 21 T cell receptor beta chains below, sequenced in a study of blood T cell repertoires in COVID-19. TCRdb keeps only in-frame clones here, not all; method: immunoSEQ multiplex PCR. Among approximately 47,000 clones listed, approximately 81% were seen once. Specimen: peripheral blood. The receptors were sampled from a woman aged 60-75 years with acute or convalescent COVID-19.

The V call is TRBV2, the J call TRBJ2-1, with a weak D call TRBD1 (6 bases). This CDR3 is 16 amino acids long. V lost 3 bases to trimming and J lost 4 bases, with 16 bases between them. Germline V gene sequence: CDR1 SNHLY, CDR2 FYNNEI. The CDR3 bases are TGTGCCAGCAGTGACGGCGGCAGGGGTCCTTACAATGAGCAGTTCTTC. As protein: CASSDGGRGPYNEQFF.

The rearrangement joins TRBV7-3 to TRBJ1-2; 11 positions agree with TRBD1. Germline values: CDR1 SGHTA, CDR2 FQGTGA. The CDR3 covers 18 residues. V lost 4 bases to trimming and J lost 8 bases; unmatched junction nucleotides: 18. CDR3 nucleotide sequence: TGTGCCAGCAGCTCCTTCTCCGGGACAGGGGGGCTCCTAGGCGGCTACACCTTC. Its translation is CASSSFSGTGGLLGGYTF.

The V call is TRBV19, the J call TRBJ2-7; 13 bases map to TRBD2. V lost 7 bases, J lost 5 bases, and 8 bases stayed unmatched. The length of the CDR3 is 15 residues. CDR1 is LNHDA, CDR2 SQIVND, per germline (reference sequence). The CDR3 loop is CASTETSGGADEQYF. The CDR3 DNA reads as TGTGCCAGTACCGAAACTAGCGGGGGGGCCGACGAGCAGTACTTC.

CDR3 coding DNA: TGCAGCGGGAGGACAGGCTATGGCTACACCTTC. This translates into CSGRTGYGYTF. The chain recombines TRBV29-1 with TRBJ1-2; 7 nucleotides line up with TRBD1. The CDR3 consists of 11 residues. Germline lookup yields CDR1 SQVTM and CDR2 ANQGSEA. V shed 7 bases, J shed 4 bases, and the junction held 3 bases outside the gene matches.

This clone came up many times. The V gene is TRBV19, the J gene TRBJ1-5; possibly TRBD1 for D (6 bases). Per germline, CDR1 LNHDA and CDR2 SQIVND (reference sequence). The CDR3 has 13 amino acids. Trimming took off 10 bases at V and 4 bases at J, with 14 bases between the two ends. This chain's CDR3 is CATAGRGNQPQHF. The CDR3 coding sequence is TGTGCCACTGCGGGGAGGGGGAATCAGCCCCAGCATTTT. Full variable domain (rest looked up from reference TRBV19 and TRBJ1-5): DGGITQSPKYLFRKEGQNVTLSCEQNLNHDAMYWYRQDPGQGLRLIYYSQIVNDFQKGDIAEGYSVSREKKESFPLTVTSAQKNPTAFYLCATAGRGNQPQHFGDGTRLSIL.

The V call is TRBV6-5, the J call TRBJ1-1, with 12 bases lining up with TRBD1. This CDR3 has 14 amino acids. V shed 2 bases, J shed 7 bases, and the junction held 2 bases outside the gene matches. Germline V gene data show CDR1 as MNHEY and CDR2 as SVGAGI. The CDR3 DNA reads as TGTGCCAGCAGTTACGGGACAGGGGGCTTTGAAGCTTTCTTT. Translation gives CASSYGTGGFEAFF.

This chain uses TRBV5-4 with TRBJ1-2; TRBD1 agrees at 7 bases. The V gene end was trimmed by 0 bases and the J gene end by 8 bases; junction bases not matched to a gene: 7. This CDR3 has 14 residues. Germline V gene sequence: CDR1 SGHNT, CDR2 YYREEE (reference sequence). The CDR3 protein is CASSLEGAGRGYTF. The CDR3 coding sequence is TGTGCCAGCAGCTTGGAGGGGGCAGGGAGAGGCTACACCTTC.

The rearrangement links TRBV7-6 to TRBJ2-1, with D perhaps TRBD1 (6 bases). There are 16 residues in the CDR3. V gave up 5 bases and J gave up 0 bases, with 14 bases separating them. CDR1 and CDR2 from the germline V gene are SGHVS and FNYEAQ. CDR3 sequence (DNA): TGTGCCAGCAGCCCTGCAGGGGCGAGCTCCTACAATGAGCAGTTCTTC. It is translated as CASSPAGASSYNEQFF.

The chain recombines TRBV5-1 with TRBJ1-2; 7 nucleotides line up with TRBD1. The CDR3 loop spans 12 amino acids. Germline V lookup: CDR1 SGHRS, CDR2 YFSETQ. Germline trimming cut 5 bases from V and 7 bases from J; bases unmatched to any gene: 5. The CDR3 region has the DNA TGCGCCAGCAGTTCAGGGGGTGCTGGCTACACCTTC. This gives the protein CASSSGGAGYTF. The full variable domain, in which reference TRBV5-1 and TRBJ1-2 provide the parts outside the CDR3, is KAGVTQTPRYLIKTRGQQVTLSCSPISGHRSVSWYQQTPGQGLQFLFEYFSETQRNKGNFPGRFSGRQFSNSRSEMNVSTLELGDSALYLCASSSGGAGYTFGSGTRLTVV.

Relative to its sample, this clone is medium-sized (0.01 to 0.1%). This sequence joins TRBV19 and TRBJ1-2, with D perhaps matching TRBD1 (5 bases). The CDR3 totals 16 residues. Trimming shortened V by 5 bases and J by 2 bases, and 18 bases separated the two germline ends. Germline V gene lookup returns CDR1 LNHDA and CDR2 SQIVND (reference sequence). In DNA form, the CDR3 reads TGTGCCAGTAGTTTCAGGACACCTCAAACAAACTATGGCTACACCTTC. Amino acids: CASSFRTPQTNYGYTF.

This rearrangement joins TRBV5-1 to TRBJ2-1; D unclear. Germline V lookup: CDR1 SGHRS, CDR2 YFSETQ. The germline V and J ends were trimmed by 0 bases and 7 bases, with 17 bases remaining between them. CDR3 length: 16 residues. The CDR3 spells CASSLASRFLWNEQFF. The DNA for the CDR3 is TGCGCCAGCAGCTTGGCCTCTCGGTTCTTATGGAATGAGCAGTTCTTC.

This chain uses TRBV9 with TRBJ2-5; 9 nucleotides align to TRBD2. Germline CDR1 and CDR2: SGDLS and YYNGEE. Losses at the gene ends were 4 bases for V and 4 bases for J; bases not matched to a gene: 11. The CDR3 runs 16 residues. This CDR3 reads CASSSSRLAGRETQYF. In nucleotides, the CDR3 is TGTGCCAGCAGCTCTAGTCGGCTAGCGGGGAGAGAGACCCAGTACTTC.

This chain joins TRBV14 and TRBJ2-2, with D unclear. Germline V CDR1 and CDR2: SGHDN, FVKESK. The CDR3 length is 13 residues. Trimming took 0 bases from V and 7 from J, leaving 6 bases between them. This CDR3 reads CASSQDRHGELFF. CDR3 nucleotides: TGTGCCAGCAGCCAAGACAGACACGGGGAGCTGTTTTTT.

This rearrangement joins TRBV6-5 to TRBJ1-1; D ambiguous. This CDR3 contains 11 residues. Germline values: CDR1 MNHEY, CDR2 SVGAGI. V dropped 7 bases and J dropped 5 bases, with 8 bases sitting between them. The CDR3 is CASITNTEAFF. DNA for the CDR3: TGTGCCAGCATTACAAATACTGAAGCTTTCTTT.

This clone occurred a few times. The rearrangement joins TRBV10-2 to TRBJ2-3; possible D gene TRBD1, 6 bases. CDR3 length equals 16 residues. Per the germline V gene, CDR1 is WSHSY and CDR2 is SAAADI. V lost 7 bases and J lost 4, with 21 bases in between. The DNA of the CDR3 is TGCGCCAGCACCCCTGGCAGGGGTGGTGGGGCAGATACGCAGTATTTT. Residues: CASTPGRGGGADTQYF.

This chain joins TRBV27 and TRBJ2-4; TRBD2 matches at 7 bases. With V trimmed by 4 bases and J by 0 bases, 12 bases remained unmatched. The CDR3 covers 18 residues. CDR1 is MNHEY, CDR2 SMNVEV, per germline (reference sequence). CDR3 amino acids: CASSSPGGGPQAKNIQYF. In DNA form, the CDR3 reads TGTGCCAGCAGTTCCCCGGGAGGAGGGCCCCAAGCCAAAAACATTCAGTACTTC.

The rearrangement joins TRBV9 to TRBJ2-7; TRBD2 aligns across 14 bases. This CDR3 contains 14 residues. Trimming took 3 bases from V and 6 from J; bases not matched to a gene: 2. The germline gives CDR1 SGDLS, CDR2 YYNGEE. Here the CDR3 DNA reads TGTGCCAGCAGCGCGGGACTAGCGGGAGTCGAGCAGTACTTC. The encoded protein is CASSAGLAGVEQYF.

The chain combines TRBV6-1 with TRBJ1-3; 10 nucleotides match TRBD1. CDR1 is MNHNS and CDR2 is SASEGT in the germline V gene. This CDR3 region has 16 residues. Trimming took 4 bases from V and 4 from J; bases not matched to a gene: 7. In DNA, the CDR3 is TGTGCCAGCAGTGCCACCGGGACAGGGGTGGGAAACACCATATATTTT. Encoded protein: CASSATGTGVGNTIYF.

The V and J genes are TRBV4-1 and TRBJ1-1, with TRBD1 as a possible D gene (6 bases). Trimming took off 3 bases at V and 1 base at J, with 12 bases between the two ends. This CDR3 contains 15 residues. CDR1 is MGHRA, CDR2 YSYEKL, per germline. The chain's CDR3 is CASSHLDRENTEAFF. The CDR3 bases are TGCGCCAGCAGCCACCTGGACAGAGAGAACACTGAAGCTTTCTTT.

The chain links TRBV30 to TRBJ2-3; TRBD2 aligns across 10 bases. The germline CDR1 and CDR2 sequences are GTSNPN and SVGIG (reference sequence). V was pared by 1 base and J by 3 bases, with 4 bases of the junction left unmatched. The CDR3 length is 15 residues. The CDR3 nucleotides read TGTGCCTGGAGTGGATCTAGCGGGAGAACAGATACGCAGTATTTT. Its protein is CAWSGSSGRTDTQYF.

This clone was found a few times. V is TRBV9 and J is TRBJ1-5; TRBD1 agrees at 7 bases. The CDR3 spans 15 residues. After removal of 0 bases from V and 7 bases from J, the junction contained 7 bases not matched to a gene. The germline V gene has CDR1 SGDLS and CDR2 YYNGEE. The CDR3: CASSVGRGGDQPQHF. Here the CDR3 DNA reads TGTGCCAGCAGCGTAGGAAGAGGGGGCGACCAGCCCCAGCATTTT.